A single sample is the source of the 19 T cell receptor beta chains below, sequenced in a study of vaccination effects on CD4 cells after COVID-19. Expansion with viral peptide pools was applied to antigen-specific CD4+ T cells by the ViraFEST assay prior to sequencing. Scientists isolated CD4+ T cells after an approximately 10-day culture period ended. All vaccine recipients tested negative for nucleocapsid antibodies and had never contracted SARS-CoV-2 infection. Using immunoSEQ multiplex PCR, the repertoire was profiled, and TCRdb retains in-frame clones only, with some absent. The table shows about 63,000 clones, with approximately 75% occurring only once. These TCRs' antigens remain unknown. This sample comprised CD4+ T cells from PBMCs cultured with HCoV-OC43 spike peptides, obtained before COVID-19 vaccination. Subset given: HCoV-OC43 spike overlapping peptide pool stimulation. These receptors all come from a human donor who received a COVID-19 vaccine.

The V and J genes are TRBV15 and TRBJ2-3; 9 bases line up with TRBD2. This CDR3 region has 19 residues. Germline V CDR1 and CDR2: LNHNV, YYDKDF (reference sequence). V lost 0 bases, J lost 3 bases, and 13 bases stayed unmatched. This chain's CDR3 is CATSRDRPGSGGDTDTQYF. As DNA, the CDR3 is TGTGCCACCAGCAGAGATCGGCCGGGTAGCGGGGGAGATACAGATACGCAGTATTTT.

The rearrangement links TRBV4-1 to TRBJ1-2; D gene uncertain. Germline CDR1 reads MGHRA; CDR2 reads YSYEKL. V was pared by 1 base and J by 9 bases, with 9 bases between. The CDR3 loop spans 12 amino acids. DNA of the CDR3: TGCGCCAGCAGCCAAGTCGGGAAAAGCTACACCTTC. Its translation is CASSQVGKSYTF.

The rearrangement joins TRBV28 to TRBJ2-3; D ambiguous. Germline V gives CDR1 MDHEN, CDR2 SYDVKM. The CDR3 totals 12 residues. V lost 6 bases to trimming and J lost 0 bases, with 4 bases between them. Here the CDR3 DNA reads TGTGCCAGCAGGCAGAGCACAGATACGCAGTATTTT. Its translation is CASRQSTDTQYF. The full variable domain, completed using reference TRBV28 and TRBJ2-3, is DVKVTQSSRYLVKRTGEKVFLECVQDMDHENMFWYRQDPGLGLRLIYFSYDVKMKEKGDIPEGYSVSREKKERFSLILESASTNQTSMYLCASRQSTDTQYFGPGTRLTVL.

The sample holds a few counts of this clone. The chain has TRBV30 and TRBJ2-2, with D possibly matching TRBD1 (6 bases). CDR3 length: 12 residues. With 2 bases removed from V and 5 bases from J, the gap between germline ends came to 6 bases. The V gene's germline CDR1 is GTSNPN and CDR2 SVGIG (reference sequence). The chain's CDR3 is CAWSRGTGELFF. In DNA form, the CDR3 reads TGTGCCTGGAGTAGGGGGACCGGGGAGCTGTTTTTT.

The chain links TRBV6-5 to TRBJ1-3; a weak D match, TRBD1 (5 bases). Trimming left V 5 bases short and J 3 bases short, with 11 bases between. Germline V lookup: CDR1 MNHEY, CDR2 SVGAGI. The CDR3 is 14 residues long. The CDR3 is CASSLGHYGNTIYF. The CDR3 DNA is TGTGCCAGCAGTCTCGGACACTATGGAAACACCATATATTTT.

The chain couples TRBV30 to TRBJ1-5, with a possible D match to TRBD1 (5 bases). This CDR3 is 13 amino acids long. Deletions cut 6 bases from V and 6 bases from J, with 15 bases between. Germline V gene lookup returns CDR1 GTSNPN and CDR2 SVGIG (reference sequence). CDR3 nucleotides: TGTGCCTGTACGGGGGGATCGGGTCAGCCCCAGCATTTT. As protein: CACTGGSGQPQHF.

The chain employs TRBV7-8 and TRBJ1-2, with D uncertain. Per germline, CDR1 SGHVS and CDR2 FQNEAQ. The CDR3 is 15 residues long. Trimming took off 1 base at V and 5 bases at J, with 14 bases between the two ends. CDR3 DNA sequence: TGTGCCAGCAGCTTAGACTCGTCCCCCCTTTATGGCTACACCTTC. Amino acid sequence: CASSLDSSPLYGYTF.

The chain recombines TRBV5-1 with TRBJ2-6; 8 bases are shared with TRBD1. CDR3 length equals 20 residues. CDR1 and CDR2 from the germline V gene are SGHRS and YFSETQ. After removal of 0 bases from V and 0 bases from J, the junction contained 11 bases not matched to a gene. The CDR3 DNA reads TGCGCCAGCAGCTTGGGATGGGGGCAGGGGGCACTCTCTGGGGCCAACGTCCTGACTTTC. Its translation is CASSLGWGQGALSGANVLTF.

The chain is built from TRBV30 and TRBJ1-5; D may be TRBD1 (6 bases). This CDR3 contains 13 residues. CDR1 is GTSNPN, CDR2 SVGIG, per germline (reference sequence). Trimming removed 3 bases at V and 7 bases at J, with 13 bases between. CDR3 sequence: CAWSAGGPQPQHF. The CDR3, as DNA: TGTGCCTGGAGCGCTGGGGGGCCACAGCCCCAGCATTTT.

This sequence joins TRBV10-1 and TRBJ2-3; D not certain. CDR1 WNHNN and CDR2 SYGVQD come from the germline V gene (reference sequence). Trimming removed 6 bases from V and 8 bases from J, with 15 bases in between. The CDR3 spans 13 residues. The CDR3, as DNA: TGCGCCAGCAGAGATAATCGAGGTGGTACGCAGTATTTT. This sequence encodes CASRDNRGGTQYF.

The CDR3 bases are TGTGCCAGCAGTGATCGGGACAGGCATTCGGAGACCCAGTACTTC. Translated, it gives CASSDRDRHSETQYF. The chain has TRBV6-2 or TRBV6-3 and TRBJ2-5; 8 nucleotides agree with TRBD1. The CDR3 runs to 15 residues. The germline V gene encodes CDR1 MNHEY and CDR2 SVGEGT. V shed 5 bases and J 5 bases; nucleotides not matched to a gene: 10.

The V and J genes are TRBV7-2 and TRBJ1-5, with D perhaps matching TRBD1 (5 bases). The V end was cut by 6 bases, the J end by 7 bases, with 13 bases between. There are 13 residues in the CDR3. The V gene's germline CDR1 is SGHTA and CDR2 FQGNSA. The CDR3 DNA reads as TGTGCCAGCAGTACGTGGGGGGACCAGCCCCAGCATTTT. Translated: CASSTWGDQPQHF.

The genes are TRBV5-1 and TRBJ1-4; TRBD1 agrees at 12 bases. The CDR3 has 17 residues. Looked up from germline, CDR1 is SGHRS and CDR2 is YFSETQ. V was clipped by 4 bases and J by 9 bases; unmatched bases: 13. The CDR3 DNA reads TGCGCCAGCAGCCCTGGTGGGACAGGGGGCGCGTTCCAAAAACTGTTTTTT. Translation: CASSPGGTGGAFQKLFF.

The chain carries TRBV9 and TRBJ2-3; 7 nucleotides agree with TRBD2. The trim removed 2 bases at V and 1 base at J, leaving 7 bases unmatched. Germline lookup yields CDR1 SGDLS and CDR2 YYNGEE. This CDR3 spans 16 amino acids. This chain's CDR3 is CASSVGRGSGTDTQYF. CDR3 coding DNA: TGTGCCAGCAGCGTCGGGCGGGGGAGTGGCACAGATACGCAGTATTTT.

CDR3 nucleotide sequence: TGTGCCAGCAGCGTAGGGTGGGGGGAGGATGGCTACACCTTC. The encoded protein is CASSVGWGEDGYTF. The chain couples TRBV9 to TRBJ1-2; D is possibly TRBD1 (5 bases). This CDR3 has 14 amino acids. Deletions cut 0 bases from V and 6 bases from J, with 12 bases between. Per germline, CDR1 SGDLS and CDR2 YYNGEE.

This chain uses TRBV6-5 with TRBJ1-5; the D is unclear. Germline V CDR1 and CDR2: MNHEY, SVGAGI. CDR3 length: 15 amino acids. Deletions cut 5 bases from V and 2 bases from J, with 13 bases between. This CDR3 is CASSPRAHRNQPQHF. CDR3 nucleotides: TGTGCCAGCAGTCCGAGGGCGCATCGCAATCAGCCCCAGCATTTT.

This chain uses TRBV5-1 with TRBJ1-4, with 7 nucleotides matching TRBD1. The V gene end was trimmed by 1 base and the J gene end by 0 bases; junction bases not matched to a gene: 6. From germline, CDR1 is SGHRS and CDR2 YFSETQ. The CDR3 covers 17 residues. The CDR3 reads CASSLSTGPATNEKLFF. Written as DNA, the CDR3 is TGCGCCAGCAGCTTGTCGACAGGGCCTGCAACTAATGAAAAACTGTTTTTT.

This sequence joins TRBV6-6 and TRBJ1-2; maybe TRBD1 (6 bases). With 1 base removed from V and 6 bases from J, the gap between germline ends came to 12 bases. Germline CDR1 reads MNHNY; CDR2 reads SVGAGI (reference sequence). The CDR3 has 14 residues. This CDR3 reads CASSYYGGGDGYTF. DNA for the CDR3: TGTGCCAGCAGTTACTATGGGGGCGGCGATGGCTACACCTTC.

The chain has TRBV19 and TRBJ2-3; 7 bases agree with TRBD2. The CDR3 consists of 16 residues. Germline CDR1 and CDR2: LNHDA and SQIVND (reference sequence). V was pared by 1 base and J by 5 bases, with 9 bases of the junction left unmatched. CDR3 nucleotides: TGTGCCAGTAGTATAGGGGCGGGTCGCGGGGGAGATACGCAGTATTTT. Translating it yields CASSIGAGRGGDTQYF.